This T cell receptor (beta chain) was recovered during a study of T cell repertoires in cytomegalovirus infection. Study details: Public TCR beta signatures marked donors with CMV infection and the matching HLA. General study findings and limits: Clonotype analysis showed dominance of the ex vivo response by HLA-C-restricted CMV-specific TCR beta clonotypes.

Of note for this clonotype: Its target is not known.

This CDR3 comprises 16 residues. The V segment lost 5 bases and the J segment 6 bases; nucleotides outside the gene matches: 9. From germline, CDR1 is SGHVS and CDR2 FNYEAQ. TCRdb processed the reads anew with MiXCR; each CDR3 protein has one entry. The table has about 360,000 distinct CDR3 sequences, about a third seen once. This specimen consisted of cultured PBMCs, obtained from culture after CMV antigen stimulation. The source is a human donor in good health (CMV status not recorded). Some clones in this sample may be carry-over from other donors' samples. This sequence joins TRBV7-6 and TRBJ2-1, with 11 bases lining up with TRBD2. The CDR3 here is CASSPPGLAAVNEQFF. CDR3 DNA sequence: TGTGCCAGCAGCCCCCCGGGACTAGCGGCGGTCAATGAGCAGTTCTTC.